This T cell receptor beta chain was captured in a study of spatial heterogeneity in lung cancer. Study in general: Averaged across combinations, each unique TCR and UMI pairing appeared more than ten times in raw reads, which were uncorrected. Regarding the study as a whole: Detection of ubiquitous tumor TCRs in blood was higher at resection than follow-up.

The CDR3 loop spans 13 amino acids. The ends lost 5 bases at V and 5 bases at J; junction bases unmatched: 5. CDR1 and CDR2 from the germline V gene are SGHTA and FQGNSA. TCRdb reanalysed the 5' RACE reads using MiXCR and keeps one entry per CDR3 protein. The sample includes approximately 50,000 distinct CDR3 sequences, roughly 7% of them seen just once. The time point here: blood at routine non-recurrence follow-up after resection. Material for sequencing was whole RNA from tumor, nontumor lung or frozen PBMC, left unsorted. This clonotype was detected ten times or more. Its antigen is still unknown. Sequencing was performed on PBMCs, taken at follow-up. The V call is TRBV7-2, the J call TRBJ1-2; 7 bases agree with TRBD1. The clonotype was recovered from a female donor with early-stage non-small cell lung cancer. The CDR3 DNA sequence: TGTGCCAGCAGCGCGGGACAGCAGTATGGCTACACCTTC. It codes for CASSAGQQYGYTF.